Sequencing of this TCR beta chain was carried out in a study of cytomegalovirus exposure and HLA in healthy donors. The method was immunoSEQ multiplex PCR; TCRdb's version includes in-frame clones alone and lacks a portion of them. The data show under 85,000 clones, with over 85% seen just once and 2.1% held by the top ten. CDR1 LNHNV and CDR2 YYDKDF come from the germline V gene (reference sequence). The V gene end was trimmed by 3 bases and the J gene end by 5 bases; junction bases not matched to a gene: 7. The CDR3 contains 16 residues. The TCR was taken from a woman between 18 and 29 years old in good health and CMV-seronegative. The specimen sequenced was PBMCs. The rearrangement joins TRBV15 to TRBJ2-2; 9 bases match TRBD2. CDR3 sequence (DNA): TGTGCCACCAGCAGCGCGGGAGGGCCACGTACCGGGGAGCTGTTTTTT. Translating gives CATSSAGGPRTGELFF.